This T cell receptor (beta chain) was sequenced for a study of blood T cell repertoires in COVID-19. For the study at large: Acute-phase and convalescent COVID-19 samples originated in the United States, Italy and Spain. PBMCs, B-cell-depleted T cells, or T cells provided the cDNA or gDNA that made up the material.

This clone was recorded a few times. The CDR3 runs 14 residues. Per germline, CDR1 MGHDK and CDR2 SYGVNS. With 4 bases clipped from V and 8 bases from J, the junction kept 8 bases outside the gene matches. Original handling: From reference gene primer amplification, estimates of nucleated cell counts were derived. Sequencing used immunoSEQ multiplex PCR; TCRdb keeps in-frame clones, though not all of them. Clonal size and the V and J genes are those of that table, whereas D and trimming came from the DNA. The table records some 260,000 clones, roughly 88% of them present only once. Sequencing was done on a sample of peripheral blood. The chain combines TRBV25-1 with TRBJ2-1; 7 bases are shared with TRBD1. This receptor was obtained from a woman aged 30 to 39 with acute or convalescent COVID-19. CDR3 nucleotide sequence: TGTGCCAGCAGTGTAACAGGGGATGGAGATGAGCAGTTCTTC. Encoded protein: CASSVTGDGDEQFF.